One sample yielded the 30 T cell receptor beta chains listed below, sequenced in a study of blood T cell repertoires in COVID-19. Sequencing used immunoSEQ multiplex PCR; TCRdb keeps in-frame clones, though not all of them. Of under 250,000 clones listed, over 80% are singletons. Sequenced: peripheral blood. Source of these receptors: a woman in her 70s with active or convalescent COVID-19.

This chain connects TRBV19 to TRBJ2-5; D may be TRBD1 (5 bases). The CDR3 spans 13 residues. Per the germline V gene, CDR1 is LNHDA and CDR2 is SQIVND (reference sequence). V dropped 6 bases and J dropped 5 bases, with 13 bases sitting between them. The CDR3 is CASRGAQVETQYF. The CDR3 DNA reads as TGTGCCAGTAGAGGGGCCCAGGTCGAGACCCAGTACTTC. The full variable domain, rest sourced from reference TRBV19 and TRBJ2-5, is DGGITQSPKYLFRKEGQNVTLSCEQNLNHDAMYWYRQDPGQGLRLIYYSQIVNDFQKGDIAEGYSVSREKKESFPLTVTSAQKNPTAFYLCASRGAQVETQYFGPGTRLLVL.

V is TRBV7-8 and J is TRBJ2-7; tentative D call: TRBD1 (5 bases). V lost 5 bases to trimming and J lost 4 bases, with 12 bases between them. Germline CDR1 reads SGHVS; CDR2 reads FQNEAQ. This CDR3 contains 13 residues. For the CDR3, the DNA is TGTGCCAGCAGCGCGGCCGACAGATACGAGCAGTACTTC. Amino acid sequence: CASSAADRYEQYF.

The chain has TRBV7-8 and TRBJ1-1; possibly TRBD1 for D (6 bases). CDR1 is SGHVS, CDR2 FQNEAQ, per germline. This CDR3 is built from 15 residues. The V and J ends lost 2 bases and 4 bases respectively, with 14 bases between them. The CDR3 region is CASSLQGPLLTEAFF. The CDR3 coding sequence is TGTGCCAGCAGCTTACAGGGGCCCCTCCTCACTGAAGCTTTCTTT.

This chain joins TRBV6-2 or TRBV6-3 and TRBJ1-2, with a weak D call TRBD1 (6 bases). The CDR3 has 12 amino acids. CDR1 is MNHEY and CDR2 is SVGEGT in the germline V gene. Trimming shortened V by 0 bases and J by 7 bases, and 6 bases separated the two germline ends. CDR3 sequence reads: CASSYSTGGYTF. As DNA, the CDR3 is TGTGCCAGCAGTTACTCGACAGGTGGCTACACCTTC.

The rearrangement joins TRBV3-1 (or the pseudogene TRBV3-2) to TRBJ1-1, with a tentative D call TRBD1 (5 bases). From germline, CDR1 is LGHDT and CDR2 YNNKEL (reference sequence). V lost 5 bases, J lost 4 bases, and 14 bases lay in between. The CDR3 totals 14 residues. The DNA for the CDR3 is TGTGCCAGCAGCTCCCGGGGAGGGACCACTGAAGCTTTCTTT. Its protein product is CASSSRGGTTEAFF.

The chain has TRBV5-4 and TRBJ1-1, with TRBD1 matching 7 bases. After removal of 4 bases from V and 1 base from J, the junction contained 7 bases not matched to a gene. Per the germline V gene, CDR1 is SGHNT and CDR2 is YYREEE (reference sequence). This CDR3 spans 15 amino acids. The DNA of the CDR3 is TGTGCCAGCAGCACGGTGACAGGGCCGAACACTGAAGCTTTCTTT. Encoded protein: CASSTVTGPNTEAFF.

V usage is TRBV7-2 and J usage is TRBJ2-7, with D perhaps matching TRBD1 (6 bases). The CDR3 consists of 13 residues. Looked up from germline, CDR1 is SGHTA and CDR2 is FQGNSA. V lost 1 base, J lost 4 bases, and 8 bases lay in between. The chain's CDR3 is CASSLDRVYEQYF. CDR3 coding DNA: TGTGCCAGCAGCTTAGACAGGGTATACGAGCAGTACTTC. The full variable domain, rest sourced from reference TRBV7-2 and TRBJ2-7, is GAGVSQSPSNKVTEKGKDVELRCDPISGHTALYWYRQSLGQGLEFLIYFQGNSAPDKSGLPSDRFSAERTGGSVSTLTIQRTQQEDSAVYLCASSLDRVYEQYFGPGTRLTVT.

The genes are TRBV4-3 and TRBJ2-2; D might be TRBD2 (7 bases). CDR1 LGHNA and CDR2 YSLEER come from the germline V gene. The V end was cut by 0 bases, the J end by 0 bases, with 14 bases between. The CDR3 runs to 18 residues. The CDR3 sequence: CASSQEVAGAANTGELFF. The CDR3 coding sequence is TGCGCCAGCAGCCAAGAAGTTGCGGGGGCCGCGAACACCGGGGAGCTGTTTTTT.

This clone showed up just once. The CDR3 here is CASSLTGGWENYGYTF. The DNA of the CDR3 is TGTGCCAGCAGTTTAACAGGGGGCTGGGAAAACTATGGCTACACCTTC. The chain uses TRBV28 and TRBJ1-2, with 9 bases aligning to TRBD1. The V gene's germline CDR1 is MDHEN and CDR2 SYDVKM. V lost 2 bases, J lost 2 bases, and 6 bases stayed unmatched. This CDR3 has 16 residues.

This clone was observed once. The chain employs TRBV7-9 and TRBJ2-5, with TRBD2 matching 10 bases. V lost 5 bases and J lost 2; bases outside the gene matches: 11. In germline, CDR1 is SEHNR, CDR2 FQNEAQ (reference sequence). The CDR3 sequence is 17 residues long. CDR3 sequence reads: CASSVSGTSVGQETQYF. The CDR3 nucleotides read TGTGCCAGCAGCGTCTCCGGGACTAGCGTAGGACAAGAGACCCAGTACTTC.

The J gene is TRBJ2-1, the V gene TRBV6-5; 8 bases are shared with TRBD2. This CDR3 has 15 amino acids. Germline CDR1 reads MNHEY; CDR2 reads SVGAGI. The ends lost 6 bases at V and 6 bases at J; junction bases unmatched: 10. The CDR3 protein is CASRPGTSSLNEQFF. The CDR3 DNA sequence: TGTGCCAGCAGGCCCGGGACTAGTAGCCTCAATGAGCAGTTCTTC.

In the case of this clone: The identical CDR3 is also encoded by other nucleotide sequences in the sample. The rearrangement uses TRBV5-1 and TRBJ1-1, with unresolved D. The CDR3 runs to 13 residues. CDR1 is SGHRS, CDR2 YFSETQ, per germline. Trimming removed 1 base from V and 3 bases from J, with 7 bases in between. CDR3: CASSLKLDTEAFF. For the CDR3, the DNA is TGCGCCAGCAGCTTGAAGTTAGACACTGAAGCTTTCTTT.

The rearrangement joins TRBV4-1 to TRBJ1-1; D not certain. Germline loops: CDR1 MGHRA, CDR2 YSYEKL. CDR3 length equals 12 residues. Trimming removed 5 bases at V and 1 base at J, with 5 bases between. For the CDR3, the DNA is TGCGCCAGCAGCTACTCGAACACTGAAGCTTTCTTT. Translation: CASSYSNTEAFF.

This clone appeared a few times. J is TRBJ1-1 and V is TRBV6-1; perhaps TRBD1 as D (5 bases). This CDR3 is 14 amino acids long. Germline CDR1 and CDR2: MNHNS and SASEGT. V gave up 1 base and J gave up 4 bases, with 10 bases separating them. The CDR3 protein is CASSEEGWSTEAFF. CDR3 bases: TGTGCCAGCAGTGAAGAGGGGTGGTCCACTGAAGCTTTCTTT.

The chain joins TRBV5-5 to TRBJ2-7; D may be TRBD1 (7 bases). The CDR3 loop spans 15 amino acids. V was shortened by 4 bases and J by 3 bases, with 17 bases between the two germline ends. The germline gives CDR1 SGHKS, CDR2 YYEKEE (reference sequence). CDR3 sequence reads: CASSTVGRGVYEQYF. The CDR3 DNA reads TGTGCCAGCAGCACGGTCGGCAGGGGGGTCTACGAGCAGTACTTC.

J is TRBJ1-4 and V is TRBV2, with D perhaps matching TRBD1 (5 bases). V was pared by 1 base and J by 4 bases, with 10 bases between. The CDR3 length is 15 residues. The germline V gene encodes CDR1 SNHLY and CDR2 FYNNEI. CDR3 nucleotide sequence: TGTGCCAGCAGTGAAGGTCCCAGGGATAATGAAAAACTGTTTTTT. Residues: CASSEGPRDNEKLFF.

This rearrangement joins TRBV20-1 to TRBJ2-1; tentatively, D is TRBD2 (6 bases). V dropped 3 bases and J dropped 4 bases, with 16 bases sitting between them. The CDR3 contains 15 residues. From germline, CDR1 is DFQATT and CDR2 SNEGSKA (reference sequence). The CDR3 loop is CSASFLGLRYNEQFF. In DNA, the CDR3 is TGCAGTGCTAGTTTTCTTGGACTACGTTACAATGAGCAGTTCTTC.

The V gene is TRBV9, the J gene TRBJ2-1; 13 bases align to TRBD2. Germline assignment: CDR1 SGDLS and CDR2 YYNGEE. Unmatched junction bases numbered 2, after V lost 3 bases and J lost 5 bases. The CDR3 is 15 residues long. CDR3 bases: TGTGCCAGCAGCGGGGGACTAGCGGGGAACAATGAGCAGTTCTTC. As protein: CASSGGLAGNNEQFF.

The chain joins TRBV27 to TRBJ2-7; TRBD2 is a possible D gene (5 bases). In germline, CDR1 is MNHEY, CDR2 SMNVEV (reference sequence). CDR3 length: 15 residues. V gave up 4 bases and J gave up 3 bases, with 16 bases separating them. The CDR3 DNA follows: TGTGCCAGCAGTTCATCTTGGGCCGGAGGCTACGAGCAGTACTTC. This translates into CASSSSWAGGYEQYF.

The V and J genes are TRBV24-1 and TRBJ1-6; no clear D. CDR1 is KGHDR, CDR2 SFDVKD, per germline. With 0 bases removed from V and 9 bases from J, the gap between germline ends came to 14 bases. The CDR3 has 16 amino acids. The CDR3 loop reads CATSDLGGKGRSPLHF. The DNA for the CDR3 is TGTGCCACCAGTGATTTGGGAGGGAAAGGTCGTTCACCCCTCCACTTT.

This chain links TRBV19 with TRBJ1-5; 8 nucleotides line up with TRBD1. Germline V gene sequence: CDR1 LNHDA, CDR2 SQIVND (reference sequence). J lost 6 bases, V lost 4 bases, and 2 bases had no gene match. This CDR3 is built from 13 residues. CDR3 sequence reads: CASSTQGVQPQHF. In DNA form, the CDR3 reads TGTGCCAGTAGTACACAGGGGGTTCAGCCCCAGCATTTT.

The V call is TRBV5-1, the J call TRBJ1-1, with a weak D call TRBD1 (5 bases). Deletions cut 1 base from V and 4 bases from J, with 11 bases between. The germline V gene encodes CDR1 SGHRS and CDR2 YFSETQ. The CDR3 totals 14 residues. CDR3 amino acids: CASSLYGGSTEAFF. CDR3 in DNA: TGCGCCAGCAGCTTGTACGGGGGGAGCACTGAAGCTTTCTTT.

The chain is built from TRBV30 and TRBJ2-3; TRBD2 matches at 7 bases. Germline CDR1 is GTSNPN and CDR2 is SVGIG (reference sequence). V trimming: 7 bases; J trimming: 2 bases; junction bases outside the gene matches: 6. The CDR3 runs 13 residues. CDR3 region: CASARGDTDTQYF. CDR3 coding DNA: TGTGCCTCTGCCCGGGGGGACACAGATACGCAGTATTTT.

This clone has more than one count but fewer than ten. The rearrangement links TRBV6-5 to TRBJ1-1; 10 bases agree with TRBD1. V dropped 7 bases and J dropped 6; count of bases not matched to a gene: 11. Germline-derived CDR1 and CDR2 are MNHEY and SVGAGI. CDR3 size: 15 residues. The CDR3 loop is CASTKTRDRGAEAFF. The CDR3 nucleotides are TGTGCCAGCACCAAGACGAGGGACAGGGGAGCTGAAGCTTTCTTT.

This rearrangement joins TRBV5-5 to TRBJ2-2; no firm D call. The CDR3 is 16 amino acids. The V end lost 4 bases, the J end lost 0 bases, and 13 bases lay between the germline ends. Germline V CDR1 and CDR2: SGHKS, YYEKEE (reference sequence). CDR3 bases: TGTGCCAGCAGCCTCAGGCAGGTCGCGAACACCGGGGAGCTGTTTTTT. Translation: CASSLRQVANTGELFF.

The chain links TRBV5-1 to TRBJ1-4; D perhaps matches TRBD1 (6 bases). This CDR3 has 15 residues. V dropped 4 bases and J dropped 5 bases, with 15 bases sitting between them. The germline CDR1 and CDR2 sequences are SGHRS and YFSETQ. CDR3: CASSQPGGGNEKLFF. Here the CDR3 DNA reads TGCGCCAGCAGCCAACCGGGGGGCGGCAATGAAAAACTGTTTTTT.

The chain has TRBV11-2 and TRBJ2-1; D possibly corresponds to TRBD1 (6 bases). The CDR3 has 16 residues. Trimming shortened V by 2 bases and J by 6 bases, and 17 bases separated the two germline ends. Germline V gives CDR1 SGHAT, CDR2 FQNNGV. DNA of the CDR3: TGTGCCAGCAGCTTATTTTGGGCAGGGGCAAGCAATGAGCAGTTCTTC. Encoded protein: CASSLFWAGASNEQFF. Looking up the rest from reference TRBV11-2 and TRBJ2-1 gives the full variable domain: EAGVAQSPRYKIIEKRQSVAFWCNPISGHATLYWYQQILGQGPKLLIQFQNNGVVDDSQLPKDRFSAERLKGVDSTLKIQPAKLEDSAVYLCASSLFWAGASNEQFFGPGTRLTVL.

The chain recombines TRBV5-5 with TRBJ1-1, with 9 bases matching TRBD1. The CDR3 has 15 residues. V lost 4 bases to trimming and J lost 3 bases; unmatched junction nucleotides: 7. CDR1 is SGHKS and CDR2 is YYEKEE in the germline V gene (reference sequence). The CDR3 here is CASSGRDRVYTEAFF. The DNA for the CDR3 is TGTGCCAGCAGCGGAAGGGACAGGGTGTACACTGAAGCTTTCTTT.

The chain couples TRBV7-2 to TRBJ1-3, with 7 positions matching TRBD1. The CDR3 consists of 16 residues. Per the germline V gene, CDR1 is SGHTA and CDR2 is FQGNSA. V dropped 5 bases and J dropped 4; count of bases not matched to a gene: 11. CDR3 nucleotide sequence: TGTGCCAGCAGCGCATGGGCACAGGGGAACGGAAACACCATATATTTT. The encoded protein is CASSAWAQGNGNTIYF.

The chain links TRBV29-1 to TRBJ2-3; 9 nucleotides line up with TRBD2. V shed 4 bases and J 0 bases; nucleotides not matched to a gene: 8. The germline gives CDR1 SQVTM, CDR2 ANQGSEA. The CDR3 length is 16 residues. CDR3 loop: CSVGAGGPLSTDTQYF. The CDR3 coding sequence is TGCAGCGTTGGAGCGGGAGGTCCCCTTAGCACAGATACGCAGTATTTT.